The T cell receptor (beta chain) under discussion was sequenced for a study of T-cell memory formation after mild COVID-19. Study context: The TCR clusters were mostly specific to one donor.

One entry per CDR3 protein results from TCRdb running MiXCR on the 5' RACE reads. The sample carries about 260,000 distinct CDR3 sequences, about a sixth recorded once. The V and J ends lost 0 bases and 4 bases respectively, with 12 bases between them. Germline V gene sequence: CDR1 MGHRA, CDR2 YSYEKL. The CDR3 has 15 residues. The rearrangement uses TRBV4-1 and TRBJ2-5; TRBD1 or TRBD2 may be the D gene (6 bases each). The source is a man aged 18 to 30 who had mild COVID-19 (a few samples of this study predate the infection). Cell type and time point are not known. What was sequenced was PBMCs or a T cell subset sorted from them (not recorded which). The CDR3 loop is CASSQEAGGVETQYF. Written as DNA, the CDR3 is TGCGCCAGCAGCCAAGAAGCCGGGGGCGTAGAGACCCAGTACTTC.